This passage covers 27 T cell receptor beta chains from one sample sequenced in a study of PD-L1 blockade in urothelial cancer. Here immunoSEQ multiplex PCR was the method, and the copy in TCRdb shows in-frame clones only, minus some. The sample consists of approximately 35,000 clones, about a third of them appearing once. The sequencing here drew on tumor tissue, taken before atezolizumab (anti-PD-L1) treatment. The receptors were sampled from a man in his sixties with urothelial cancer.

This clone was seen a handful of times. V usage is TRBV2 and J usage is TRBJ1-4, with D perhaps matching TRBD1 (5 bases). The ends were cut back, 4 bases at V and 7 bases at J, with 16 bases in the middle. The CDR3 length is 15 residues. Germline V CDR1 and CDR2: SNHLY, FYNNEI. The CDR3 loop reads CASSAERQGGEKLFF. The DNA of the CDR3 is TGTGCCAGCAGTGCGGAGAGGCAGGGTGGTGAAAAACTGTTTTTT.

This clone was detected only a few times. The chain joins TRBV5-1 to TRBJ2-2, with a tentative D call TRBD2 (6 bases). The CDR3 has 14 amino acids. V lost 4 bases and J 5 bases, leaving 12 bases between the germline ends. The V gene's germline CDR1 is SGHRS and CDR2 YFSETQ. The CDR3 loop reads CASSPWTTTGELFF. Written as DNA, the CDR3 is TGCGCCAGCAGCCCCTGGACTACTACCGGGGAGCTGTTTTTT.

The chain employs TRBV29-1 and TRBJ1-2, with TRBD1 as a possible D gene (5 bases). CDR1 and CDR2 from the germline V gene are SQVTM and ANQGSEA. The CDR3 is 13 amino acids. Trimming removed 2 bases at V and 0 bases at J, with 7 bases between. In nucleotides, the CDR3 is TGCAGCGTTGAACACAGGACTAACTATGGCTACACCTTC. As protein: CSVEHRTNYGYTF.

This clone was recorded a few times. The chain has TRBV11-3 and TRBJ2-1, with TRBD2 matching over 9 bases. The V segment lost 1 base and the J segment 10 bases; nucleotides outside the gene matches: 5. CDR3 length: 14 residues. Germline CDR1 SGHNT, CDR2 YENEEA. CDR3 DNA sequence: TGTGCCAGCAGCTTAGTACCAGCGGGAGGCGAGCAGTTCTTC. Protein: CASSLVPAGGEQFF.

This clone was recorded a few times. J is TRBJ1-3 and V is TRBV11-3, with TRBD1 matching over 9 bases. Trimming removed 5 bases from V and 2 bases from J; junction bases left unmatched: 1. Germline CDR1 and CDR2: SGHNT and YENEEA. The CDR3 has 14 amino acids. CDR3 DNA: TGTGCCAGCAGCCGGACAGGGGCTGGAAACACCATATATTTT. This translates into CASSRTGAGNTIYF.

The CDR3 sequence: CASSISPGSETQYF. CDR3 bases: TGTGCCAGTAGTATTTCGCCGGGTAGTGAGACCCAGTACTTC. The V gene is TRBV19, the J gene TRBJ2-5; no clear D gene. Germline CDR1 and CDR2: LNHDA and SQIVND (reference sequence). The V end lost 3 bases, the J end lost 5 bases, and 13 bases lay between the germline ends. This CDR3 contains 14 residues. The full variable domain, with the rest looked up from reference TRBV19 and TRBJ2-5, is DGGITQSPKYLFRKEGQNVTLSCEQNLNHDAMYWYRQDPGQGLRLIYYSQIVNDFQKGDIAEGYSVSREKKESFPLTVTSAQKNPTAFYLCASSISPGSETQYFGPGTRLLVL.

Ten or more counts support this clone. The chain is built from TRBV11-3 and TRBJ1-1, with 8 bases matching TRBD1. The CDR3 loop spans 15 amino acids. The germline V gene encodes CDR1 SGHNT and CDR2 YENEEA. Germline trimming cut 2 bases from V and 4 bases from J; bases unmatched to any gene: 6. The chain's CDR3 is CASSLQGAGSTEAFF. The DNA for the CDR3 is TGTGCCAGCAGCTTACAGGGGGCGGGCAGCACTGAAGCTTTCTTT.

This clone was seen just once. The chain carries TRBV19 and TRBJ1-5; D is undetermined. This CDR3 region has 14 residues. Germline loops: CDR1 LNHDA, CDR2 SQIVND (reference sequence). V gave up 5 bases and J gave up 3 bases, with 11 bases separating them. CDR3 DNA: TGTGCCAGTAGTCCGGCCGCATCCAATCAGCCCCAGCATTTT. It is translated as CASSPAASNQPQHF.

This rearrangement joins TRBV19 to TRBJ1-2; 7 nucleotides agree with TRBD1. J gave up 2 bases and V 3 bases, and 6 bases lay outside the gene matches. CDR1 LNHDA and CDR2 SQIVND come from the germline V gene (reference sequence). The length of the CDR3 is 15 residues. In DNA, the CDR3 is TGTGCCAGTAGTATGCCGACAGGGCGGAACTATGGCTACACCTTC. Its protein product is CASSMPTGRNYGYTF.

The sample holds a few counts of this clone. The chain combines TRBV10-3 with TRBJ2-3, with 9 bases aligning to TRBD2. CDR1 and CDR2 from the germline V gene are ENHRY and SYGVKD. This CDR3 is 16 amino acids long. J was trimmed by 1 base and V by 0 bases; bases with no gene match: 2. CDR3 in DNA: TGTGCCATCAGTGAGTCTTTAGCGGGAGGCACAGATACGCAGTATTTT. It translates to CAISESLAGGTDTQYF.

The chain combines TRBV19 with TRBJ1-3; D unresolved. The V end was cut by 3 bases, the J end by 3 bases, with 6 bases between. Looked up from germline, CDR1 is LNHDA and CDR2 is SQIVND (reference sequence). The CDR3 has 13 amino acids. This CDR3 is CASSIGVGNTIYF. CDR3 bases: TGTGCCAGTAGTATCGGGGTTGGAAACACCATATATTTT.

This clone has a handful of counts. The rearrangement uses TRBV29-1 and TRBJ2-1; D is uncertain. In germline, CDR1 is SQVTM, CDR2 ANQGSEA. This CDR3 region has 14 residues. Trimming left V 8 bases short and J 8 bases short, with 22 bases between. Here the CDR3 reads CSIPRALGIDEQFF. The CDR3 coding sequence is TGCAGCATACCCCGAGCCCTTGGTATCGATGAGCAGTTCTTC.

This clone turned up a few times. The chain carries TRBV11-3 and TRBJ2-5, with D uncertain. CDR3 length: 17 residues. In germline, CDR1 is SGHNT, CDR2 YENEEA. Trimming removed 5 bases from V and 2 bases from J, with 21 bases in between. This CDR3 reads CASSPGINGPAQETQYF. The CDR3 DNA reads TGTGCCAGCAGCCCTGGGATAAACGGTCCGGCTCAAGAGACCCAGTACTTC.

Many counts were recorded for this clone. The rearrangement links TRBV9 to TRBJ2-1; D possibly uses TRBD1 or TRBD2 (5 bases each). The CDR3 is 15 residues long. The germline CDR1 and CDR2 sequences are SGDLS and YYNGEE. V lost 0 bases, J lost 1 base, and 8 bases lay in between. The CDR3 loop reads CASSVGWGSYNEQFF. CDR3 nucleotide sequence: TGTGCCAGCAGCGTAGGGTGGGGGTCCTACAATGAGCAGTTCTTC.

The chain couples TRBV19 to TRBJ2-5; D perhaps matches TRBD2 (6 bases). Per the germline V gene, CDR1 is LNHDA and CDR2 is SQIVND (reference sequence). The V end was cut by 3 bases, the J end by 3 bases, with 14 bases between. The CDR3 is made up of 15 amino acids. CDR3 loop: CASSMVGSGEETQYF. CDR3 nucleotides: TGTGCCAGTAGTATGGTCGGGAGTGGAGAAGAGACCCAGTACTTC.

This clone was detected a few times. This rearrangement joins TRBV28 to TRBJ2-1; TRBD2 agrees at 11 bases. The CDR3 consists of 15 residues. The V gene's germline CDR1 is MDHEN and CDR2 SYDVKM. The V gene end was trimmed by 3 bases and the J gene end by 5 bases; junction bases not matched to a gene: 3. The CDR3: CASSFGGLADNEQFF. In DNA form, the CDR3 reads TGTGCCAGCAGTTTTGGGGGACTAGCGGACAATGAGCAGTTCTTC.

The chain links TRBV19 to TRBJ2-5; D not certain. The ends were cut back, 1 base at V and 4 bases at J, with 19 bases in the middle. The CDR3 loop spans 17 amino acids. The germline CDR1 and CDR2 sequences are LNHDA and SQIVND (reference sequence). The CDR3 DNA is TGTGCCAGTAGTATAGTCCCGACCCCTCGGAGCCGAGAGACCCAGTACTTC. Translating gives CASSIVPTPRSRETQYF.

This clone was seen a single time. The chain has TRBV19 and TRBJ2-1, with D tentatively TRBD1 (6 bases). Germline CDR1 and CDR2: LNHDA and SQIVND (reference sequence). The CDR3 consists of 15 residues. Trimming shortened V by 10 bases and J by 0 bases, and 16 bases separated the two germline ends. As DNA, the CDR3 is TGTGCCACCAACCCAGCGGACAGCTCCTACAATGAGCAGTTCTTC. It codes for CATNPADSSYNEQFF.

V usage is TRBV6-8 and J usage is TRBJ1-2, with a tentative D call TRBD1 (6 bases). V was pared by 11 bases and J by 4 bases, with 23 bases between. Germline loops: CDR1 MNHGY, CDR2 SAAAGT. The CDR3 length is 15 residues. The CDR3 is CAHTAALQGSYGYTF. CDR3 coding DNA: TGTGCCCACACGGCTGCTTTACAGGGTTCCTATGGCTACACCTTC.

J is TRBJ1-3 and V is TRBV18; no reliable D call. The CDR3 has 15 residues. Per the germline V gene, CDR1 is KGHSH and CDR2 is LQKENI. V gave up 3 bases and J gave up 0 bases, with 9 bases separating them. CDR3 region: CASSPDFISGNTIYF. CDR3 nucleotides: TGTGCCAGCTCACCGGATTTTATCTCTGGAAACACCATATATTTT.

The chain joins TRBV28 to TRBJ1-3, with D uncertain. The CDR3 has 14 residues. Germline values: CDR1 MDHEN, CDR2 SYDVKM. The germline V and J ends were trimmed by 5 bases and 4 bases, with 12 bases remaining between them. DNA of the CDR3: TGTGCCAGCAGTGTCGACATGGCCGGAAACACCATATATTTT. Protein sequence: CASSVDMAGNTIYF.

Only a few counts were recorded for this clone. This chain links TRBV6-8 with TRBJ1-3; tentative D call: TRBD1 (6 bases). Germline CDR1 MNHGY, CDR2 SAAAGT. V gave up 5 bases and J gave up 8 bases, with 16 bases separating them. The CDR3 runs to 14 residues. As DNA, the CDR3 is TGTGCCAGCAGTCCTACAGGGTTGGGGGACACCATATATTTT. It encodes CASSPTGLGDTIYF.

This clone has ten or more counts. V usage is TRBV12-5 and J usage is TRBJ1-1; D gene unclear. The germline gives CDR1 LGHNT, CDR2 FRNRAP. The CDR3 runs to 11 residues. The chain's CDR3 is CASIMVTEAFF. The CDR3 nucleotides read TGTGCCAGCATAATGGTCACTGAAGCTTTCTTT.

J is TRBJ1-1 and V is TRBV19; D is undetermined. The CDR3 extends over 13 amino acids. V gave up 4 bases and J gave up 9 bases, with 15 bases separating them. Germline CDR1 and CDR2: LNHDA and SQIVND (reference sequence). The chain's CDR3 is CASSTSLTVKAFF. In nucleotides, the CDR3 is TGTGCCAGTAGTACCTCTCTGACGGTTAAAGCTTTCTTT.

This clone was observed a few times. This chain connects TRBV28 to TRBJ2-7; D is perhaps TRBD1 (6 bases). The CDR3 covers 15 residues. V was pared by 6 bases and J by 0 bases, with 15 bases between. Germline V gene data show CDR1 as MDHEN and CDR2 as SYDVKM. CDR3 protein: CASSLGTTLSYEQYF. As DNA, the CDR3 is TGTGCCAGCAGCCTAGGGACAACCCTCTCCTACGAGCAGTACTTC.

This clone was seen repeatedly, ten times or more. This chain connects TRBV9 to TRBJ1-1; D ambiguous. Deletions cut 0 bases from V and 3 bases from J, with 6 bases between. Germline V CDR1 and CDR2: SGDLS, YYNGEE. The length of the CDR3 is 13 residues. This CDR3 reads CASSVGTDTEAFF. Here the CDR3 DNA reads TGTGCCAGCAGCGTAGGTACGGACACTGAAGCTTTCTTT.

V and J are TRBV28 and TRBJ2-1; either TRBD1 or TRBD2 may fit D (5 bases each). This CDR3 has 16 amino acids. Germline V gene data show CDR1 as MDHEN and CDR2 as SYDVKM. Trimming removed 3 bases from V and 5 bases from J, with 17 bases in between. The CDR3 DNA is TGTGCCAGCAGTTTGCCGGGGCGCGGCACAAACAATGAGCAGTTCTTC. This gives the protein CASSLPGRGTNNEQFF.